This T cell receptor beta chain was captured in a study of T cell responses to AZD1222 COVID-19 vaccine. This CDR3 has 14 amino acids. V shed 1 base, J shed 7 bases, and the junction held 5 bases outside the gene matches. Germline CDR1 reads SGHDT; CDR2 reads YYEEEE. Sequenced by immunoSEQ multiplex PCR; TCRdb stores in-frame clones only, minus some. Of 130,000 or so clones listed, more than 85% were seen once; the top ten hold 1.5% to 2%. The J gene is TRBJ1-1, the V gene TRBV5-6, with 9 positions matching TRBD1. This material consisted of peripheral blood, taken 28 days after the second AZD1222 dose. The receptor's source is an adult who received the AZD1222 COVID-19 vaccine. CDR3 sequence reads: CASSLQQGASEAFF. The CDR3, as DNA: TGTGCCAGCAGCTTGCAACAGGGGGCGAGTGAAGCTTTCTTT.